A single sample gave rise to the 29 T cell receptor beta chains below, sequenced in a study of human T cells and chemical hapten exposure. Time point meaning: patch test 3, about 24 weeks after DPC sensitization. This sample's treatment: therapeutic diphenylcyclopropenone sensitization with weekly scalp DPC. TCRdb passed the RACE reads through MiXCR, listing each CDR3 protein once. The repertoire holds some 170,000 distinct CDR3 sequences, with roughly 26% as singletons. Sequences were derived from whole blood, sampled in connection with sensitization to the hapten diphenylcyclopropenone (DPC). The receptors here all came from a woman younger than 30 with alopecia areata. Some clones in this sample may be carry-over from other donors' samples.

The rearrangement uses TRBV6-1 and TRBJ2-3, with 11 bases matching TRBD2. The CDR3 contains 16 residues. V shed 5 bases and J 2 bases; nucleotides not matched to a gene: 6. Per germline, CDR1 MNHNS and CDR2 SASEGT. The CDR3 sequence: CASSPGLADFTDTQYF. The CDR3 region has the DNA TGTGCCAGCAGTCCGGGACTAGCGGACTTCACAGATACGCAGTATTTT.

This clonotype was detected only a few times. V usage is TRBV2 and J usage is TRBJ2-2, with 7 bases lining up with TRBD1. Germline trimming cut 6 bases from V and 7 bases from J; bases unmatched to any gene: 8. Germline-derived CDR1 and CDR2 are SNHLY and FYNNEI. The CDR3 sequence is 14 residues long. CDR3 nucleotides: TGTGCCAGCAGGCTCGGGACAGTCGGCGGGGAGCTGTTTTTT. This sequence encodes CASRLGTVGGELFF.

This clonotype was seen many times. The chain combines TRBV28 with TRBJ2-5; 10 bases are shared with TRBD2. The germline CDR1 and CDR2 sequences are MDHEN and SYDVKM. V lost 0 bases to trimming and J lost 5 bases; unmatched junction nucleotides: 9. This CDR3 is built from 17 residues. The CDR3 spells CASSLWVAAGGWETQYF. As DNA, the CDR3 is TGTGCCAGCAGTTTATGGGTCGCAGCGGGAGGGTGGGAGACCCAGTACTTC.

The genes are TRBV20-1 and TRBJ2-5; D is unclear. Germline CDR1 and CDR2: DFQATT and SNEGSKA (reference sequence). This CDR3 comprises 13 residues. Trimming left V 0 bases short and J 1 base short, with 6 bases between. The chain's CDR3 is CSARDRSQETQYF. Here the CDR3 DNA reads TGCAGTGCTAGAGATCGCTCCCAAGAGACCCAGTACTTC.

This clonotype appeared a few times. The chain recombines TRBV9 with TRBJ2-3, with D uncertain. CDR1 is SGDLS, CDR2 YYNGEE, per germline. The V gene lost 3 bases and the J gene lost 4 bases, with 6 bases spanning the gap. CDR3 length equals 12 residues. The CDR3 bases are TGTGCCAGCAGCGCCAACGCAGATACGCAGTATTTT. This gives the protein CASSANADTQYF.

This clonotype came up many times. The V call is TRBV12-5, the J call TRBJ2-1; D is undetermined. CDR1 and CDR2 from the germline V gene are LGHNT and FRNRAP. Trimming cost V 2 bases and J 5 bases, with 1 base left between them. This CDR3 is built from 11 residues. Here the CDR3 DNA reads TGTGCTAGTGGTTTGAACAATGAGCAGTTCTTC. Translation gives CASGLNNEQFF.

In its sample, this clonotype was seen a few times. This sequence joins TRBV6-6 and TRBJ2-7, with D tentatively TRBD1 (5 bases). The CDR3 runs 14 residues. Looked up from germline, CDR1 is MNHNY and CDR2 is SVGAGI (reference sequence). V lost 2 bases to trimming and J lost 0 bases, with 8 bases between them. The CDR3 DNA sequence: TGTGCCAGCAGTTACCAGGGTTCCTCCTACGAGCAGTACTTC. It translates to CASSYQGSSYEQYF.

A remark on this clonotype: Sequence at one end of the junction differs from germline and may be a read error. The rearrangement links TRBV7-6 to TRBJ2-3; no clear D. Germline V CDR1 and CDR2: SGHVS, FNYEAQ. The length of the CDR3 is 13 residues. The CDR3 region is CASSLAPVDTHYF. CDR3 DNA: TGTGCCAGCAGCTTAGCGCCCGTCGATACGCATTATTTT.

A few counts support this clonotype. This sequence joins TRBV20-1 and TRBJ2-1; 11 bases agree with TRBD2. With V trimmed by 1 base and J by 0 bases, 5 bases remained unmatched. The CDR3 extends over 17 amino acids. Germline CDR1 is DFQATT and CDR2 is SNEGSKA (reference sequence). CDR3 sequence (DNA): TGCAGTGCTAGAGGCGAACTAGCGGGGGCCTCCTACAATGAGCAGTTCTTC. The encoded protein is CSARGELAGASYNEQFF.

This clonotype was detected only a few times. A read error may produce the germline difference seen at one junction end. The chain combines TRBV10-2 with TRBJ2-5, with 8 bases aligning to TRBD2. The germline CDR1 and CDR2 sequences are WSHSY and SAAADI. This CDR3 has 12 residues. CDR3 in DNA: TGCGCCAGCAGTGAGACGGATGGCGGGAGGAATTTC. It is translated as CASSETDGGRNF.

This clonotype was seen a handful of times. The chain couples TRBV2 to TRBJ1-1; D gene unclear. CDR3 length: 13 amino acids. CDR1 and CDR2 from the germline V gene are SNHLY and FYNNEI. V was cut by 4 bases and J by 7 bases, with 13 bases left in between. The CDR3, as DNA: TGTGCCAGCAGTGGGGGTCCCTGGGGTGAAGCTTTCTTT. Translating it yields CASSGGPWGEAFF. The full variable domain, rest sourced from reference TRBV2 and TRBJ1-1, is EPEVTQTPSHQVTQMGQEVILRCVPISNHLYFYWYRQILGQKVEFLVSFYNNEISEKSEIFDDQFSVERPDGSNFTLKIRSTKLEDSAMYFCASSGGPWGEAFFGQGTRLTVV.

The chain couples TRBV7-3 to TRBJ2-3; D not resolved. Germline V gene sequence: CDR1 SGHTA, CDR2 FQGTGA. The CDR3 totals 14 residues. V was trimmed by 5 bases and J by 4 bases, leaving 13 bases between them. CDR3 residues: CASSPAPPSDTQYF. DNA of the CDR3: TGTGCCAGCAGCCCCGCACCACCATCAGATACGCAGTATTTT.

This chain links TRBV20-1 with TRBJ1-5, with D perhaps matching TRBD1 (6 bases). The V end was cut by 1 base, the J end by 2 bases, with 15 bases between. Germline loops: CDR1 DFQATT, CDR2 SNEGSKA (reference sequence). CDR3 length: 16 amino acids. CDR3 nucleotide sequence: TGCAGTGCTAGAGTGGGGGGGGCCTTGGGCAATCAGCCCCAGCATTTT. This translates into CSARVGGALGNQPQHF.

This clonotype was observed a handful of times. The CDR3: CSARDLGTEGKLFF. CDR3 bases: TGCAGTGCTAGAGATCTTGGGACGGAGGGAAAACTGTTTTTT. This chain joins TRBV20-1 and TRBJ1-4, with a possible D match to TRBD1 (5 bases). The CDR3 contains 14 residues. Germline CDR1 and CDR2: DFQATT and SNEGSKA (reference sequence). Trimming pared 0 bases from V and 10 bases from J, leaving 15 bases between.

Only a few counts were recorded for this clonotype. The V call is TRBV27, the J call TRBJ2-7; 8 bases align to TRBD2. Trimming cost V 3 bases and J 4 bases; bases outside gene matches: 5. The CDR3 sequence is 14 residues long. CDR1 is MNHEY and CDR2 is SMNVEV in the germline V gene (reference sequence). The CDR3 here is CASSFKSGGYEQYF. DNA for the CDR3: TGTGCCAGCAGTTTTAAGAGCGGGGGTTACGAGCAGTACTTC.

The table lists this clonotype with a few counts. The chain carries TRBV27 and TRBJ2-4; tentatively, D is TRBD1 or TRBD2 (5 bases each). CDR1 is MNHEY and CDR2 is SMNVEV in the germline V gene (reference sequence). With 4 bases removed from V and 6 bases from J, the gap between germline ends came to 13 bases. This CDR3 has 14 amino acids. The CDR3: CASSSGASGNIQYF. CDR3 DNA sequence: TGTGCCAGCAGTTCCGGGGCGTCTGGAAACATTCAGTACTTC.

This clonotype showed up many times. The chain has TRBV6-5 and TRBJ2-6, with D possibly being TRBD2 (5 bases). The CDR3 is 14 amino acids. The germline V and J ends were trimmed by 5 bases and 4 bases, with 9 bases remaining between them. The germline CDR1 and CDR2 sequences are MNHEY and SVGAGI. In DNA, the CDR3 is TGTGCCAGCAGTCTAGCTTTCGGGGCCAACGTCCTGACTTTC. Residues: CASSLAFGANVLTF.

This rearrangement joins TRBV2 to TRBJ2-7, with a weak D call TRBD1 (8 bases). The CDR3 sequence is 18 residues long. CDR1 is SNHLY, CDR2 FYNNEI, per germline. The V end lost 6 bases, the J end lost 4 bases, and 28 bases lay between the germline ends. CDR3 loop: CASRKAGTTGVLVYEQYF. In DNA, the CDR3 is TGTGCCAGCAGGAAAGCGGGAACGACAGGGGTGCTAGTGTACGAGCAGTACTTC.

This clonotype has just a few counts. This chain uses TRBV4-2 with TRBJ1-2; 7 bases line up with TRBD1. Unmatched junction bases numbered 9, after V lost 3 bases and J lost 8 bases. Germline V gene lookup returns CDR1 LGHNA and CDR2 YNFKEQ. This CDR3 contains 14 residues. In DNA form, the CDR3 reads TGTGCCAGCAGCCAGTCGCAGGGGGAAGGCGGCTACACCTTC. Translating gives CASSQSQGEGGYTF.

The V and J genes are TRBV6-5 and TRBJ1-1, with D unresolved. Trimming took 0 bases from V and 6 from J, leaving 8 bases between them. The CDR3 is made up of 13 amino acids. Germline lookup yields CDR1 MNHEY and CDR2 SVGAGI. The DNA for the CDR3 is TGTGCCAGCAGTTACTCGGCACTAGCTGAAGCTTTCTTT. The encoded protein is CASSYSALAEAFF.

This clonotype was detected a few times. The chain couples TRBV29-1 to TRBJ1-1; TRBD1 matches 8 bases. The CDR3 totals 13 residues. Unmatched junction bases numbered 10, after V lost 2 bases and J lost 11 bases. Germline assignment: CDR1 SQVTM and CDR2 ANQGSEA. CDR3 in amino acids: CSVELITGGGAFF. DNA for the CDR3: TGCAGCGTTGAATTGATAACAGGGGGGGGGGCTTTCTTT.

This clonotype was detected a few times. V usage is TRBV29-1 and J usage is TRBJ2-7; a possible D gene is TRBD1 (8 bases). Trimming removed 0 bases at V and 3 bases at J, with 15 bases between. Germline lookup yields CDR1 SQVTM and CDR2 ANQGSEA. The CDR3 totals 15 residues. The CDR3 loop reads CSVEDFTGGDYEQYF. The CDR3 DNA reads TGCAGCGTTGAAGATTTCACAGGGGGGGACTACGAGCAGTACTTC.

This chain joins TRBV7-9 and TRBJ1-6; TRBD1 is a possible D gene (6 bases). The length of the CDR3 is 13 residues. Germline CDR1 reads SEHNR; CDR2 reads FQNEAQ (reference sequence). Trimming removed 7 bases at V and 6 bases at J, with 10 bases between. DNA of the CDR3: TGTGCCAGCAAAGGGGGAAGTAATTCACCCCTCCACTTT. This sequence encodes CASKGGSNSPLHF.

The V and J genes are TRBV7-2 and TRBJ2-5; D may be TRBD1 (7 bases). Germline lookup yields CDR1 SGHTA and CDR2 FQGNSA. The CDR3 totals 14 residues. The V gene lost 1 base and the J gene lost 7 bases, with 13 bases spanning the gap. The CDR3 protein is CASSLGGQGGTQYF. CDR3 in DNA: TGTGCCAGCAGCTTAGGAGGGCAGGGGGGGACCCAGTACTTC.

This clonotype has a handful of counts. CDR3 in DNA: TGCAGCGTTGAAGATTCCAAGGGCTCCGGGACAGCCTACGAGCAGTACTTC. Translated, it gives CSVEDSKGSGTAYEQYF. The rearrangement joins TRBV29-1 to TRBJ2-7, with 7 bases fitting TRBD1. V dropped 0 bases and J dropped 2; count of bases not matched to a gene: 13. Germline CDR1 and CDR2: SQVTM and ANQGSEA. There are 17 residues in the CDR3.

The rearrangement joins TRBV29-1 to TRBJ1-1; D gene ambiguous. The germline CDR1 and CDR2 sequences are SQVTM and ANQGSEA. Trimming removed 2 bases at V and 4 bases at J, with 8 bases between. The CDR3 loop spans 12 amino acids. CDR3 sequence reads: CSVEWASTEAFF. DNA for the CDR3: TGCAGCGTTGAATGGGCGAGCACTGAAGCTTTCTTT.

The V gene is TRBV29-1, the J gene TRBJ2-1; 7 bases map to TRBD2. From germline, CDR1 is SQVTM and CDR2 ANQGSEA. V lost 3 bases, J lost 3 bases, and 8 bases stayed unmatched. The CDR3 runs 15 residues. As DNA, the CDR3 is TGCAGCGTTGACCAAGGACTAGTGAACTACAATGAGCAGTTCTTC. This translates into CSVDQGLVNYNEQFF.

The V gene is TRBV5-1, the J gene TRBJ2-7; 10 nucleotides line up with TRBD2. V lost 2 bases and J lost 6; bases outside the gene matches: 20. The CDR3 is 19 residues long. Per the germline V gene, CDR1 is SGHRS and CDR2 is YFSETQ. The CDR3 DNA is TGCGCCAGCAGCTTCGCTAGCCGGACTAGCGGCACGTTTTACAGCGAGCAGTACTTC. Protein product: CASSFASRTSGTFYSEQYF.

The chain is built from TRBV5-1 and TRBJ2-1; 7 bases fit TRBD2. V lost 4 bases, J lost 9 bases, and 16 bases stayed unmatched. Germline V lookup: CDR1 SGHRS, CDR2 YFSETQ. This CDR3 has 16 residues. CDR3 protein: CASSPRVGGSEGEQFF. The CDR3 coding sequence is TGCGCCAGCAGCCCTCGTGTCGGCGGGAGTGAGGGTGAGCAGTTCTTC.